The source of this T cell receptor (beta chain) is a study of graft-versus-host responses after intestinal transplantation. V was cut by 1 base and J by 0 bases, with 9 bases left in between. Germline V lookup: CDR1 SEHNR, CDR2 FQNEAQ (reference sequence). CDR3 length equals 15 residues. Measured with immunoSEQ multiplex PCR; TCRdb has only the in-frame clones, and not every one. The data hold approximately 97,000 clones, with around 93% observed a single time. This clone was picked up one time. The antigen remains undetermined. This receptor was taken from a human donor who was the organ donor for an intestinal transplant. The source was unstimulated CD8+ T cells sorted from spleen or lymph node cells, collected before transplant. This chain links TRBV7-9 with TRBJ2-5, with TRBD2 as a possible D gene (6 bases). The CDR3 nucleotides are TGTGCCAGCAGCTTAGTCGGGGACTACCAAGAGACCCAGTACTTC. It encodes CASSLVGDYQETQYF.